Listed below are T cell receptor beta chains from one sample, sequenced in a study of T cells after yellow fever vaccination. Each CDR3 protein is one row after TCRdb ran MiXCR on the 5' RACE reads. Among roughly 310,000 distinct CDR3 sequences listed, around 3.6% were seen once. Source: PBMCs, taken on the day of the yellow fever booster vaccination. The receptors were gathered from a man younger than 30 who received the YFV17D yellow fever vaccine. CDR3s include the opening cysteine and the closing phenylalanine or tryptophan. A D gene is named only where the DNA matches it firmly. Clone size, where shown, is once, few, many, or a class for clones that have expanded.

TRBJ2-5 | TRBV19 | NA | many | TGTGCCAGTAGTATAGATCCTGCCACGGAGACCCAGTACTTC | CASSIDPATETQYF
TRBJ1-1 | TRBV25-1 | TRBD1 | NA | TGTGCCAGCAGTGGTCAGGGGGCCAGCACTGAAGCTTTCTTT | CASSGQGASTEAFF
TRBJ2-7 | TRBV7-9 | NA | many | TGTGCCAGCAGCTTACTTCCCTACGAGCAGTACTTC | CASSLLPYEQYF
TRBJ2-2 | TRBV5-6 | TRBD2 | many | TGTGCCAGCAGCCGGGGGGGTTCCGGGGAGCTGTTTTTT | CASSRGGSGELFF
TRBJ2-5 | TRBV25-1 | TRBD2 | NA | TGTGCCAGCAGCGTTGGGGGGCTAGCGGGGAAAGAGACCCAGTACTTC | CASSVGGLAGKETQYF
TRBJ2-5 | TRBV20-1 | TRBD2 | few | TGCAGTGCTAGTCTGGCGGGGGGTTTGGGTGAGACCCAGTACTTC | CSASLAGGLGETQYF
TRBJ2-2 | TRBV10-3 | NA | many | TGTGCCATCAGTGAGTCAAGGAATGCCGGGGAGCTGTTTTTT | CAISESRNAGELFF
TRBJ2-3 | TRBV2 | NA | few | TGTGCCAGCAGTGGGACTCCCGTAGATACGCAGTATTTT | CASSGTPVDTQYF
TRBJ2-3 | TRBV29-1 | NA | NA | TGCAGCGTTGTAAGGGCGGTCGGCACAGATACGCAGTATTTT | CSVVRAVGTDTQYF
TRBJ2-7 | TRBV12-5 | NA | NA | TGTGCTAGTGCTCAGGGGGGCTTCTACGAGCAGTACTTC | CASAQGGFYEQYF
TRBJ2-7 | TRBV6-1 | NA | many | TGTGCCGGTTCTCAGGGCTACTCCTACGAGCAGTACTTC | CAGSQGYSYEQYF
TRBJ2-7 | TRBV7-8 | NA | many | TGTGCCAGCAGCTTAGAGAACTACCCCCTCTCCTACGAGCAGTACTTC | CASSLENYPLSYEQYF
TRBJ2-1 | TRBV5-1 | TRBD1 | NA | TGCGCCAGCAGCTTGGAGGCAGGGGGTTCCTACAATGAGCAGTTCTTC | CASSLEAGGSYNEQFF
TRBJ2-3 | TRBV28 | NA | NA | TGTGCCAGCAGCCTATTGTCGCTTCCCACAGATACGCAGTATTTT | CASSLLSLPTDTQYF
TRBJ1-4 | TRBV4-2 | TRBD1 | many | TGTGCCAGCAGCCAAGGAGGCCCCGGGACAGGGGGTGAAAAACTGTTTTTT | CASSQGGPGTGGEKLFF
TRBJ2-3 | TRBV5-1 | NA | NA | TGCGCCAGCAGCCCGAGGTGGGATTCAGATACGCAGTATTTT | CASSPRWDSDTQYF
TRBJ2-3 | TRBV9 | NA | NA | TGTGCCAGCAGCCCCCAGCGGACCGCGCAGTATTTT | CASSPQRTAQYF
TRBJ2-7 | TRBV18 | TRBD2 | many | TGTGCCAGCTCAACTAGCGGGGGTTTTTACGAGCAGTACTTC | CASSTSGGFYEQYF
TRBJ1-1 | TRBV7-9 | NA | many | TGTGCCAGCAGCTTTAGGGGGTCGGAGGAGGCTGAAGCTTTCTTT | CASSFRGSEEAEAFF
TRBJ1-1 | TRBV7-2 | NA | NA | TGTGCCAGCAGATTCCAGGGAGGGTTCACTGAAGCTTTCTTT | CASRFQGGFTEAFF
TRBJ2-3 | TRBV5-4 | NA | NA | TGTGCCAGCAGCCGTCAGAATACGCAGTATTTT | CASSRQNTQYF
TRBJ2-7 | TRBV18 | NA | few | TGTGCCAGCTCACCCGCCCGGGACAAGTACGAGCAGTACTTC | CASSPARDKYEQYF
TRBJ2-1 | TRBV7-2 | NA | many | TGTGCCAGCAGCGGAAGACAGGAGGGCGAGCAGTTCTTC | CASSGRQEGEQFF
TRBJ2-3 | TRBV6-1 | NA | NA | TGTGCCAGCAGGGCGCAGGTTGGCTACACAGATACGCAGTATTTT | CASRAQVGYTDTQYF
TRBJ2-5 | TRBV20-1 | TRBD2 | few | TGCAGTGCTGAGCGGGGGGGGGACCAAGAGACCCAGTACTTC | CSAERGGDQETQYF
TRBJ2-3 | TRBV6-6 | NA | NA | TGTGCCAGCAGTTACAGGGGACGACCAGATACGCAGTATTTT | CASSYRGRPDTQYF
TRBJ1-1 | TRBV6-1 | NA | NA | TGTGCCAGCAGTGATCAGGGGTTATACACTGAAGCTTTCTTT | CASSDQGLYTEAFF
TRBJ2-3 | TRBV6-2/TRBV6-3 | NA | few | TGTGCCAGCAGTTACATGGGCACAGATACGCAGTATTTT | CASSYMGTDTQYF
TRBJ1-2 | TRBV3-1 | TRBD1 | few | TGTGCCAGCAGCCGGTGGACAGGGAACTATGGCTACACCTTC | CASSRWTGNYGYTF
TRBJ1-1 | TRBV7-8 | TRBD1 | many | TGTGCCAGCAGCTTCAGGACAGGGGCAAACACTGAAGCTTTCTTT | CASSFRTGANTEAFF
TRBJ2-1 | TRBV4-1 | NA | few | TGCGCCAGCAGCCAAGATTCCCGATCAGGGAATGAGCAGTTCTTC | CASSQDSRSGNEQFF
TRBJ1-2 | TRBV5-4 | TRBD1 | few | TGTGCCAGCAGCCCGGACAGGGCGGAGGGCTACACCTTC | CASSPDRAEGYTF
TRBJ2-1 | TRBV5-1 | NA | many | TGCGCCAGCAGCTTGATTGGGTACAATGAGCAGTTCTTC | CASSLIGYNEQFF
TRBJ1-2 | TRBV5-6 | TRBD1 | medium-sized | TGTGCCAGCAGCTTGCCGGGACAGTTAACCTATGGCTACACCTTC | CASSLPGQLTYGYTF
TRBJ2-5 | TRBV11-2 | NA | many | TGTGCCAGCAGCCCGGGCCGGGCGGCAGAGACCCAGTACTTC | CASSPGRAAETQYF
TRBJ2-2 | TRBV5-1 | TRBD2 | many | TGCGCCAGCAGCCTATGGACTAGCGGGGGGGCCGTAGCCGGGGAGCTGTTTTTT | CASSLWTSGGAVAGELFF
TRBJ2-3 | TRBV5-4 | NA | many | TGTGCCAGCAGCTTGGCGTCTACCCACACAGATACGCAGTATTTT | CASSLASTHTDTQYF
TRBJ1-5 | TRBV20-1 | NA | NA | TGCAGTGCTAGAGGGGGCAGGGGTTATCAGCCCCAGCATTTT | CSARGGRGYQPQHF
TRBJ2-6 | TRBV6-1 | NA | few | TGTGCCAGCAGTGGCGGACACTCTGGGGCCAACGTCCTGACTTTC | CASSGGHSGANVLTF
TRBJ2-2 | TRBV5-1 | NA | few | TGCGCCAGCAGCTTGGACAGGGTCGGTAGGACATCCGGGGAGCTGTTTTTT | CASSLDRVGRTSGELFF
TRBJ1-1 | TRBV5-1 | TRBD1 | NA | TGCGCCAGCAGCTTGGTAGGGACAGGGAGGACTGAAGCTTTCTTT | CASSLVGTGRTEAFF
TRBJ1-4 | TRBV7-9 | NA | many | TGTGCCAGCAGCTTAGTCGAGGATCTGTTTTTT | CASSLVEDLFF
TRBJ2-3 | TRBV12-3/TRBV12-4 | NA | NA | TGTGCCAGCAGCACTGGGCCCTCCTATACGCAGTATTTT | CASSTGPSYTQYF
TRBJ2-7 | TRBV4-1 | TRBD1 | many | TGCGCCAGCAGCCCCGGACAGGGGGCGTCCTACGAGCAGTACTTC | CASSPGQGASYEQYF
TRBJ1-1 | TRBV5-5 | TRBD1 | few | TGTGCCAGCAGCCCGATCATGACAGGGATTATGAACACTGAAGCTTTCTTT | CASSPIMTGIMNTEAFF
TRBJ2-7 | TRBV30 | TRBD1 | once | TGTGCCTGGACGTCAGGGGGCTACGAGCAGTACTTC | CAWTSGGYEQYF
TRBJ2-1 | TRBV20-1 | NA | many | TGCAGTGCTCCGCCGGACGGGTACAATGAGCAGTTCTTC | CSAPPDGYNEQFF
TRBJ2-5 | TRBV7-3 | TRBD2 | few | TGTGCCAGCAGCACCCAAGCGGGGGGGCAAGAGACCCAGTACTTC | CASSTQAGGQETQYF